This T cell receptor (beta chain) was captured by sequencing in a study of blood T cell repertoires in COVID-19. Turning to the study itself: Collection of acute and convalescent COVID-19 samples took place in the United States, Italy and Spain. T cells, B-cell-depleted T cells, or PBMCs provided the cDNA or gDNA that served as material.

The authors' processing: Quantification of nucleated cells was approximated via reference gene primer amplification. The method was immunoSEQ multiplex PCR; TCRdb's version includes in-frame clones alone and lacks a portion of them. V and J calls and clone size follow that table, whereas D and trimming were derived from the DNA. The sample has some 160,000 clones, under 80% seen once. The germline V gene has CDR1 LGHDT and CDR2 YNNKEL (reference sequence). V lost 2 bases and J 8 bases, leaving 12 bases between the germline ends. This CDR3 has 14 residues. The V and J genes are TRBV3-1 (or the pseudogene TRBV3-2) and TRBJ1-4; no firm D call. The material sequenced was peripheral blood. This receptor was identified in a man aged 55 to 70 with acute or convalescent COVID-19. In nucleotides, the CDR3 is TGTGCCAGCAGCCAAACGGACGGGAGCGAAAAACTGTTTTTT. Encoded protein: CASSQTDGSEKLFF.